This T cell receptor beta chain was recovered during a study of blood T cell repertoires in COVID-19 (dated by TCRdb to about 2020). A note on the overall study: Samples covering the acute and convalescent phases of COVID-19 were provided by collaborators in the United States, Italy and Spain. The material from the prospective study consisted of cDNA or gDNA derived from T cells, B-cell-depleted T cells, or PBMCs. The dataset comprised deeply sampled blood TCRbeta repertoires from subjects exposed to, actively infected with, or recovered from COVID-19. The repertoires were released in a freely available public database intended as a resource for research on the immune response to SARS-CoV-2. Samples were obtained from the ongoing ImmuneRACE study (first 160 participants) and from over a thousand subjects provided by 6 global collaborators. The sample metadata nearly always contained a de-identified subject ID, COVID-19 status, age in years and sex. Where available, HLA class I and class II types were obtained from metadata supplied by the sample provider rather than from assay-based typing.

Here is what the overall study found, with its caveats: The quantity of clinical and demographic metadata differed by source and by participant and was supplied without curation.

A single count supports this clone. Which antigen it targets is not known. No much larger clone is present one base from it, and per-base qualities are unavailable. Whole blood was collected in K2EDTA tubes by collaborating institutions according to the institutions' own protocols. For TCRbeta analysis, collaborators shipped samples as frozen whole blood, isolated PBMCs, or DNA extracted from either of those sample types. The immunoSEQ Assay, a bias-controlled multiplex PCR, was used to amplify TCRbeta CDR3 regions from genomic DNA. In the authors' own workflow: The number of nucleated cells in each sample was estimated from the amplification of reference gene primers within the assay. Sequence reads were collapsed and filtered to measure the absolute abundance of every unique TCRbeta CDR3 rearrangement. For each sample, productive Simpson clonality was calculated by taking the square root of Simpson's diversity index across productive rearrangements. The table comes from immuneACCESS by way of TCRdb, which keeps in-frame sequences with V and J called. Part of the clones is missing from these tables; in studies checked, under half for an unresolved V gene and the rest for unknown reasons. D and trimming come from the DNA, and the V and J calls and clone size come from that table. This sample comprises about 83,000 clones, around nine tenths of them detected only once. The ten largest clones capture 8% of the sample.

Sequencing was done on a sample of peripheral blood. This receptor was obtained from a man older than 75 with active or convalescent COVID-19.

The CDR3 in this case is CASSSDSRRGTEAFF. The DNA sequence follows: TGTGCCAGCAGCTCGGACAGCCGAAGAGGCACTGAAGCTTTCTTT. The chain uses TRBV5-4 and TRBJ1-1; tentative D gene TRBD1, with 6 bases matching. From cysteine to phenylalanine, the CDR3 is 15 amino acids long. Only the CDR3 region is kept as DNA, spanning 45 bases read in frame from base 1. The trim is 3 bases for V and 4 bases for J, with a gap of 16 bases between the germline ends. The germline V gene (reference sequence) provides CDR1 SGHNT and CDR2 YYREEE.